The present T cell receptor beta chain was sequenced within a study of shared clonotypes between healthy human individuals. TCRdb's copy holds only in-frame clones and misses some; the assay was immunoSEQ multiplex PCR. The table records approximately 2.5 million clones, over 85% of them present only once. This clone was counted once. The CDR3 has 14 amino acids. The germline CDR1 and CDR2 sequences are MDHEN and SYDVKM. The V and J ends lost 2 bases and 11 bases, in that order; junction bases with no gene match: 7. The sample consisted of naive CD4+ T cells from PBMCs. Subset specified: CD45RA+ positively selected. The rearrangement uses TRBV28 and TRBJ2-1; 9 bases line up with TRBD2. The source of this sequence is a man younger than 35 in good health. Some clones in this sample may be carry-over from other donors' samples. Written as DNA, the CDR3 is TGTGCCAGCAGTTTACAGGGACTAGCCGATAAGCAGTTCTTC. This encodes CASSLQGLADKQFF.